The 32 T cell receptor beta chains reported below all come from one sample, sequenced in a study of T-cell memory formation after mild COVID-19. TCRdb redid the calling of the 5' RACE reads with MiXCR, one entry per CDR3 protein. The sample comprises about 470,000 distinct CDR3 sequences, around a quarter of which are singletons, and about 12% rests with the top ten. The specimen sequenced was PBMCs or a T cell subset sorted from them (not recorded which). These receptors were taken from an adult woman who had mild COVID-19 (a few samples of this study predate the infection). Cell type and time point are not known.

This clonotype was found a few times. The V call is TRBV7-3, the J call TRBJ2-6; maybe TRBD1 (5 bases). The CDR3 spans 15 residues. Germline values: CDR1 SGHTA, CDR2 FQGTGA. The germline V and J ends were trimmed by 2 bases and 3 bases, with 8 bases remaining between them. The CDR3: CASSLGALGANVLTF. The CDR3 nucleotides are TGTGCCAGCAGCTTAGGGGCGCTTGGGGCCAACGTCCTGACTTTC.

This clonotype was seen a handful of times. J is TRBJ2-2 and V is TRBV6-5; D gene uncertain. CDR1 and CDR2 (germline): MNHEY, SVGAGI. The CDR3 consists of 15 residues. The V and J ends lost 1 base and 0 bases respectively, with 6 bases between them. CDR3 bases: TGTGCCAGCAGTTACTTCGGTTCGAACACCGGGGAGCTGTTTTTT. Its protein is CASSYFGSNTGELFF.

The V gene is TRBV9, the J gene TRBJ1-2, with D possibly TRBD1 on 5 matching bases. Germline CDR1 and CDR2: SGDLS and YYNGEE. The CDR3 extends over 12 amino acids. V dropped 0 bases and J dropped 5 bases, with 5 bases sitting between them. The CDR3 sequence: CASSVAGYGYTF. CDR3 DNA: TGTGCCAGCAGCGTAGCAGGGTATGGCTACACCTTC.

This clonotype has just one count. The rearrangement uses TRBV29-1 and TRBJ2-1; D is ambiguous. The germline gives CDR1 SQVTM, CDR2 ANQGSEA. The CDR3 runs 12 residues. The V end was cut by 4 bases, the J end by 9 bases, with 13 bases between. In DNA, the CDR3 is TGCAGCGTTGGACCCACAATAGGTGAGCAGTTCTTC. Translating it yields CSVGPTIGEQFF.

This clonotype was found a few times. CDR3 loop: CASSWDTGGNYGYTF. CDR3 DNA sequence: TGCGCCAGCAGCTGGGACACAGGGGGCAACTATGGCTACACCTTC. The chain has TRBV5-1 and TRBJ1-2, with 9 bases lining up with TRBD1. The CDR3 is 15 amino acids. V shed 3 bases, J shed 2 bases, and the junction held 5 bases outside the gene matches. Germline V lookup: CDR1 SGHRS, CDR2 YFSETQ.

The chain has TRBV6-2 or TRBV6-3 and TRBJ2-4; 8 nucleotides agree with TRBD1. Germline-derived CDR1 and CDR2 are MNHEY and SVGEGT. The CDR3 has 14 residues. V lost 4 bases, J lost 7 bases, and 6 bases stayed unmatched. The CDR3, as DNA: TGTGCCAGCAGTTCATCAGGGGGCGCGAACATTCAGTACTTC. Translating gives CASSSSGGANIQYF.

CDR3 coding DNA: TGTGCCAGCGCATGGCCGTCGGGAGTGCAGTACTTC. This encodes CASAWPSGVQYF. The chain carries TRBV7-9 and TRBJ2-7; possibly TRBD2 for D (6 bases). Trimming stripped 8 bases from V and 9 bases from J, with 17 bases between. Germline CDR1 is SEHNR and CDR2 is FQNEAQ (reference sequence). This CDR3 contains 12 residues.

This clonotype was detected only a few times. The chain links TRBV29-1 to TRBJ2-5; D unclear. The CDR3 extends over 12 amino acids. Germline V lookup: CDR1 SQVTM, CDR2 ANQGSEA. CDR3 loop: CSAGRGPETQYF. The CDR3 DNA is TGCAGTGCTGGCCGCGGCCCAGAGACCCAGTACTTC.

The chain uses TRBV4-1 and TRBJ2-7, with a weak D call TRBD1 (5 bases). The CDR3 length is 14 residues. CDR1 and CDR2 (germline): MGHRA, YSYEKL. V shed 0 bases and J shed 2 bases, with 8 bases lying between them. CDR3 sequence (DNA): TGCGCCAGCAGCCAAGAACCAGGGACCTACGAGCAGTACTTC. This codes for CASSQEPGTYEQYF.

This clonotype was seen more than once but under ten times. V and J are TRBV5-1 and TRBJ2-5, with 13 bases lining up with TRBD2. The CDR3 is made up of 14 amino acids. Germline assignment: CDR1 SGHRS and CDR2 YFSETQ. The junction had 1 base not matched to a gene; V was cut back by 4 bases and J by 4 bases. The CDR3 is CASSRTSGGETQYF. CDR3 bases: TGCGCCAGCAGCCGGACTAGCGGGGGAGAGACCCAGTACTTC.

This clonotype occurred once. The chain has TRBV25-1 and TRBJ2-3; D might be TRBD1 (6 bases). Trimming took 5 bases from V and 6 from J, leaving 15 bases between them. Germline V CDR1 and CDR2: MGHDK, SYGVNS. CDR3 size: 14 residues. The CDR3 DNA follows: TGTGCCAGCAGTTTAGGGGGAAGCGTCGATACGCAGTATTTT. Amino acids: CASSLGGSVDTQYF.

The V gene is TRBV6-4, the J gene TRBJ2-7; 9 bases map to TRBD2. The CDR3 length is 13 residues. Germline assignment: CDR1 MRHNA and CDR2 SNTAGT. V dropped 10 bases and J dropped 1; count of bases not matched to a gene: 5. In nucleotides, the CDR3 is TGTGCCAACAGCGGGGGGTGGTCCTACGAGCAGTACTTC. It encodes CANSGGWSYEQYF.

This clonotype was observed a handful of times. V usage is TRBV11-2 and J usage is TRBJ2-1; 9 bases map to TRBD2. The CDR3 covers 14 residues. The germline V gene encodes CDR1 SGHAT and CDR2 FQNNGV. V shed 7 bases, J shed 6 bases, and the junction held 7 bases outside the gene matches. The CDR3 sequence is CASTPERGVNEQFF. The CDR3 region has the DNA TGTGCCAGCACCCCGGAGCGGGGGGTCAATGAGCAGTTCTTC.

This clonotype was counted between two and nine times. The V and J genes are TRBV21-1 and TRBJ2-5; TRBD1, the table's D call, lacks a check against the DNA. TRBV21-1 is a recognized pseudogene. This CDR3 is built from 17 residues. Written as DNA, the CDR3 is TGTGCCAGCAGCAAAGGGGTAGACAGGGGGCATGAAGAGACCCAGTACTTC. Its protein is CASSKGVDRGHEETQYF.

The CDR3 DNA reads as TGTGCCAGCAGCCAAGAACAGCCCTACGAGCAGTACTTC. This codes for CASSQEQPYEQYF. The genes are TRBV4-2 and TRBJ2-7; no firm D call. This CDR3 contains 13 residues. CDR1 and CDR2 (germline): LGHNA, YNFKEQ. V lost 0 bases to trimming and J lost 2 bases, with 5 bases between them.

This chain connects TRBV24-1 to TRBJ2-5; TRBD1 aligns across 7 bases. The V segment lost 4 bases and the J segment 8 bases; nucleotides outside the gene matches: 9. This CDR3 contains 14 residues. Germline-derived CDR1 and CDR2 are KGHDR and SFDVKD. The CDR3 DNA follows: TGTGCCACCAGTGAAGGACAGGTCGTCGGAACCCAGTACTTC. Translating gives CATSEGQVVGTQYF.

V and J are TRBV20-1 and TRBJ1-5; 7 bases agree with TRBD1. This CDR3 has 12 residues. The V gene end was trimmed by 6 bases and the J gene end by 3 bases; junction bases not matched to a gene: 2. The germline V gene has CDR1 DFQATT and CDR2 SNEGSKA (reference sequence). The CDR3 bases are TGCAGTGCAGGACAGGTCAATCAGCCCCAGCATTTT. Translated, it gives CSAGQVNQPQHF.

The chain uses TRBV6-5 and TRBJ2-3; TRBD1 might be the D (5 bases). Germline CDR1 MNHEY, CDR2 SVGAGI. Trimming cost V 0 bases and J 2 bases, with 15 bases left between them. The CDR3 runs to 17 residues. In DNA, the CDR3 is TGTGCCAGCAGTTACTCGTCGGCACAGGAGATCACAGATACGCAGTATTTT. Translation gives CASSYSSAQEITDTQYF.

The chain is built from TRBV29-1 and TRBJ2-7; 9 nucleotides align to TRBD2. Germline assignment: CDR1 SQVTM and CDR2 ANQGSEA. The J segment lost 1 base and the V segment lost 1 base, leaving 5 bases of the junction unmatched. This CDR3 region has 15 residues. The CDR3 reads CSVEVAGAGSYEQYF. CDR3 DNA sequence: TGCAGCGTTGAAGTAGCGGGAGCCGGATCCTACGAGCAGTACTTC.

This clonotype showed up just once. The V and J genes are TRBV7-8 and TRBJ1-5, with D unclear. Germline loops: CDR1 SGHVS, CDR2 FQNEAQ. The V end was cut by 4 bases, the J end by 2 bases, with 9 bases between. This CDR3 has 14 residues. The CDR3 loop is CASSSPVGNQPQHF. The DNA for the CDR3 is TGTGCCAGCAGCTCCCCTGTCGGCAATCAGCCCCAGCATTTT.

The V call is TRBV5-1, the J call TRBJ2-3; tentative D call: TRBD2 (6 bases). Trimming stripped 7 bases from V and 3 bases from J, with 12 bases between. CDR3 size: 13 residues. Germline values: CDR1 SGHRS, CDR2 YFSETQ. The CDR3 loop reads CASRGFGTDTQYF. CDR3 DNA: TGCGCCAGCCGGGGGTTTGGGACAGATACGCAGTATTTT.

This clonotype was counted between two and nine times. The chain combines TRBV4-3 with TRBJ2-1, with 13 bases fitting TRBD2. Trimming removed 4 bases from V and 6 bases from J; junction bases left unmatched: 9. The CDR3 spans 17 residues. The germline gives CDR1 LGHNA, CDR2 YSLEER. The CDR3 DNA reads as TGCGCCAGCAGCCGGAAACTAGCGGGAGGGCCTTCCAATGAGCAGTTCTTC. This translates into CASSRKLAGGPSNEQFF.

This clonotype was counted a few times. The J gene is TRBJ1-5, the V gene TRBV19, with D uncertain. Trimming left V 7 bases short and J 0 bases short, with 16 bases between. The CDR3 loop spans 16 amino acids. Germline assignment: CDR1 LNHDA and CDR2 SQIVND (reference sequence). The CDR3 DNA follows: TGTGCCAGTACGCTGGGGTCCGCGTATAGCAATCAGCCCCAGCATTTT. Translated, it gives CASTLGSAYSNQPQHF.

This chain uses TRBV12-3 or TRBV12-4 with TRBJ2-2; possible D gene TRBD2, 5 bases. This CDR3 spans 14 amino acids. V was pared by 5 bases and J by 5 bases, with 12 bases between. The CDR3 sequence: CASSPWTGTGELFF. DNA for the CDR3: TGTGCCAGCAGTCCATGGACGGGGACCGGGGAGCTGTTTTTT.

This clonotype showed up just a few times. This chain joins TRBV28 and TRBJ2-5; TRBD1 agrees at 11 bases. This CDR3 region has 15 residues. CDR1 is MDHEN and CDR2 is SYDVKM in the germline V gene. Unmatched junction bases numbered 8, after V lost 6 bases and J lost 5 bases. The CDR3 DNA sequence: TGTGCCAGCAGCGGACAGGGGGCGGTGAGGGAGACCCAGTACTTC. Its protein product is CASSGQGAVRETQYF.

This chain joins TRBV7-3 and TRBJ2-1; D might be TRBD2 (7 bases). The germline V gene encodes CDR1 SGHTA and CDR2 FQGTGA. The CDR3 covers 15 residues. V lost 3 bases and J lost 4, with 13 bases in between. In DNA form, the CDR3 reads TGTGCCAGCAGCTTCGAGGCGGGGGCATACAATGAGCAGTTCTTC. Its protein product is CASSFEAGAYNEQFF.

V is TRBV7-8 and J is TRBJ2-2; TRBD2 matches at 15 bases. Germline assignment: CDR1 SGHVS and CDR2 FQNEAQ. The CDR3 length is 18 residues. V lost 5 bases and J lost 1; bases outside the gene matches: 5. The DNA for the CDR3 is TGTGCCAGCAGCCCCCCGGGACTAGCGGGAGGGAACACCGGGGAGCTGTTTTTT. It codes for CASSPPGLAGGNTGELFF. The variable domain in full, completed from reference TRBV7-8 and TRBJ2-2, reads GAGVSQSPRYKVAKRGQDVALRCDPISGHVSLFWYQQALGQGPEFLTYFQNEAQLDKSGLPSDRFFAERPEGSVSTLKIQRTQQEDSAVYLCASSPPGLAGGNTGELFFGEGSRLTVL.

This clonotype showed up just a few times. This rearrangement joins TRBV5-1 to TRBJ2-2; 9 bases are a match to TRBD2. With V trimmed by 0 bases and J by 6 bases, 3 bases remained unmatched. This CDR3 has 15 residues. Germline V gene data show CDR1 as SGHRS and CDR2 as YFSETQ. The CDR3 region is CASSLVASGAGELFF. CDR3 sequence (DNA): TGCGCCAGCAGCTTGGTGGCTAGCGGGGCCGGGGAGCTGTTTTTT.

This clonotype was seen only a few times. V usage is TRBV3-1 and J usage is TRBJ1-5, with 9 bases aligning to TRBD1. There are 15 residues in the CDR3. Germline CDR1 reads LGHDT; CDR2 reads YNNKEL (reference sequence). Trimming took 2 bases from V and 4 from J; bases not matched to a gene: 3. The CDR3 loop reads CASSQQTGGNQPQHF. For the CDR3, the DNA is TGTGCCAGCAGCCAACAGACAGGGGGAAATCAGCCCCAGCATTTT.

This clonotype was detected many times. The V gene is TRBV7-9, the J gene TRBJ2-5, with 11 bases matching TRBD2. V trimming: 2 bases; J trimming: 5 bases; junction bases outside the gene matches: 1. The CDR3 has 14 residues. Germline V gives CDR1 SEHNR, CDR2 FQNEAQ (reference sequence). CDR3 sequence (DNA): TGTGCCAGCAGCTTACTAGCGGGGGGCGAGACCCAGTACTTC. Amino acids: CASSLLAGGETQYF. The entire variable domain, with the rest obtained from reference TRBV7-9 and TRBJ2-5, is as follows: DTGVSQNPRHKITKRGQNVTFRCDPISEHNRLYWYRQTLGQGPEFLTYFQNEAQLEKSRLLSDRFSAERPKGSFSTLEIQRTEQGDSAMYLCASSLLAGGETQYFGPGTRLLVL.

This chain connects TRBV7-9 to TRBJ2-7; 9 bases align to TRBD1. J gave up 5 bases and V 4 bases, and 9 bases lay outside the gene matches. Germline lookup yields CDR1 SEHNR and CDR2 FQNEAQ (reference sequence). This CDR3 has 15 residues. This CDR3 reads CASSSGRQGGHEQYF. The DNA of the CDR3 is TGTGCCAGCAGCTCAGGTAGACAGGGGGGCCACGAGCAGTACTTC.

The chain uses TRBV7-3 and TRBJ2-5, with TRBD2 matching over 10 bases. Looked up from germline, CDR1 is SGHTA and CDR2 is FQGTGA. The CDR3 consists of 15 residues. Unmatched junction bases numbered 7, after V lost 4 bases and J lost 5 bases. CDR3 loop: CASSSLSGGDETQYF. The CDR3 DNA follows: TGTGCCAGCAGCTCCCTAAGCGGGGGGGATGAGACCCAGTACTTC.